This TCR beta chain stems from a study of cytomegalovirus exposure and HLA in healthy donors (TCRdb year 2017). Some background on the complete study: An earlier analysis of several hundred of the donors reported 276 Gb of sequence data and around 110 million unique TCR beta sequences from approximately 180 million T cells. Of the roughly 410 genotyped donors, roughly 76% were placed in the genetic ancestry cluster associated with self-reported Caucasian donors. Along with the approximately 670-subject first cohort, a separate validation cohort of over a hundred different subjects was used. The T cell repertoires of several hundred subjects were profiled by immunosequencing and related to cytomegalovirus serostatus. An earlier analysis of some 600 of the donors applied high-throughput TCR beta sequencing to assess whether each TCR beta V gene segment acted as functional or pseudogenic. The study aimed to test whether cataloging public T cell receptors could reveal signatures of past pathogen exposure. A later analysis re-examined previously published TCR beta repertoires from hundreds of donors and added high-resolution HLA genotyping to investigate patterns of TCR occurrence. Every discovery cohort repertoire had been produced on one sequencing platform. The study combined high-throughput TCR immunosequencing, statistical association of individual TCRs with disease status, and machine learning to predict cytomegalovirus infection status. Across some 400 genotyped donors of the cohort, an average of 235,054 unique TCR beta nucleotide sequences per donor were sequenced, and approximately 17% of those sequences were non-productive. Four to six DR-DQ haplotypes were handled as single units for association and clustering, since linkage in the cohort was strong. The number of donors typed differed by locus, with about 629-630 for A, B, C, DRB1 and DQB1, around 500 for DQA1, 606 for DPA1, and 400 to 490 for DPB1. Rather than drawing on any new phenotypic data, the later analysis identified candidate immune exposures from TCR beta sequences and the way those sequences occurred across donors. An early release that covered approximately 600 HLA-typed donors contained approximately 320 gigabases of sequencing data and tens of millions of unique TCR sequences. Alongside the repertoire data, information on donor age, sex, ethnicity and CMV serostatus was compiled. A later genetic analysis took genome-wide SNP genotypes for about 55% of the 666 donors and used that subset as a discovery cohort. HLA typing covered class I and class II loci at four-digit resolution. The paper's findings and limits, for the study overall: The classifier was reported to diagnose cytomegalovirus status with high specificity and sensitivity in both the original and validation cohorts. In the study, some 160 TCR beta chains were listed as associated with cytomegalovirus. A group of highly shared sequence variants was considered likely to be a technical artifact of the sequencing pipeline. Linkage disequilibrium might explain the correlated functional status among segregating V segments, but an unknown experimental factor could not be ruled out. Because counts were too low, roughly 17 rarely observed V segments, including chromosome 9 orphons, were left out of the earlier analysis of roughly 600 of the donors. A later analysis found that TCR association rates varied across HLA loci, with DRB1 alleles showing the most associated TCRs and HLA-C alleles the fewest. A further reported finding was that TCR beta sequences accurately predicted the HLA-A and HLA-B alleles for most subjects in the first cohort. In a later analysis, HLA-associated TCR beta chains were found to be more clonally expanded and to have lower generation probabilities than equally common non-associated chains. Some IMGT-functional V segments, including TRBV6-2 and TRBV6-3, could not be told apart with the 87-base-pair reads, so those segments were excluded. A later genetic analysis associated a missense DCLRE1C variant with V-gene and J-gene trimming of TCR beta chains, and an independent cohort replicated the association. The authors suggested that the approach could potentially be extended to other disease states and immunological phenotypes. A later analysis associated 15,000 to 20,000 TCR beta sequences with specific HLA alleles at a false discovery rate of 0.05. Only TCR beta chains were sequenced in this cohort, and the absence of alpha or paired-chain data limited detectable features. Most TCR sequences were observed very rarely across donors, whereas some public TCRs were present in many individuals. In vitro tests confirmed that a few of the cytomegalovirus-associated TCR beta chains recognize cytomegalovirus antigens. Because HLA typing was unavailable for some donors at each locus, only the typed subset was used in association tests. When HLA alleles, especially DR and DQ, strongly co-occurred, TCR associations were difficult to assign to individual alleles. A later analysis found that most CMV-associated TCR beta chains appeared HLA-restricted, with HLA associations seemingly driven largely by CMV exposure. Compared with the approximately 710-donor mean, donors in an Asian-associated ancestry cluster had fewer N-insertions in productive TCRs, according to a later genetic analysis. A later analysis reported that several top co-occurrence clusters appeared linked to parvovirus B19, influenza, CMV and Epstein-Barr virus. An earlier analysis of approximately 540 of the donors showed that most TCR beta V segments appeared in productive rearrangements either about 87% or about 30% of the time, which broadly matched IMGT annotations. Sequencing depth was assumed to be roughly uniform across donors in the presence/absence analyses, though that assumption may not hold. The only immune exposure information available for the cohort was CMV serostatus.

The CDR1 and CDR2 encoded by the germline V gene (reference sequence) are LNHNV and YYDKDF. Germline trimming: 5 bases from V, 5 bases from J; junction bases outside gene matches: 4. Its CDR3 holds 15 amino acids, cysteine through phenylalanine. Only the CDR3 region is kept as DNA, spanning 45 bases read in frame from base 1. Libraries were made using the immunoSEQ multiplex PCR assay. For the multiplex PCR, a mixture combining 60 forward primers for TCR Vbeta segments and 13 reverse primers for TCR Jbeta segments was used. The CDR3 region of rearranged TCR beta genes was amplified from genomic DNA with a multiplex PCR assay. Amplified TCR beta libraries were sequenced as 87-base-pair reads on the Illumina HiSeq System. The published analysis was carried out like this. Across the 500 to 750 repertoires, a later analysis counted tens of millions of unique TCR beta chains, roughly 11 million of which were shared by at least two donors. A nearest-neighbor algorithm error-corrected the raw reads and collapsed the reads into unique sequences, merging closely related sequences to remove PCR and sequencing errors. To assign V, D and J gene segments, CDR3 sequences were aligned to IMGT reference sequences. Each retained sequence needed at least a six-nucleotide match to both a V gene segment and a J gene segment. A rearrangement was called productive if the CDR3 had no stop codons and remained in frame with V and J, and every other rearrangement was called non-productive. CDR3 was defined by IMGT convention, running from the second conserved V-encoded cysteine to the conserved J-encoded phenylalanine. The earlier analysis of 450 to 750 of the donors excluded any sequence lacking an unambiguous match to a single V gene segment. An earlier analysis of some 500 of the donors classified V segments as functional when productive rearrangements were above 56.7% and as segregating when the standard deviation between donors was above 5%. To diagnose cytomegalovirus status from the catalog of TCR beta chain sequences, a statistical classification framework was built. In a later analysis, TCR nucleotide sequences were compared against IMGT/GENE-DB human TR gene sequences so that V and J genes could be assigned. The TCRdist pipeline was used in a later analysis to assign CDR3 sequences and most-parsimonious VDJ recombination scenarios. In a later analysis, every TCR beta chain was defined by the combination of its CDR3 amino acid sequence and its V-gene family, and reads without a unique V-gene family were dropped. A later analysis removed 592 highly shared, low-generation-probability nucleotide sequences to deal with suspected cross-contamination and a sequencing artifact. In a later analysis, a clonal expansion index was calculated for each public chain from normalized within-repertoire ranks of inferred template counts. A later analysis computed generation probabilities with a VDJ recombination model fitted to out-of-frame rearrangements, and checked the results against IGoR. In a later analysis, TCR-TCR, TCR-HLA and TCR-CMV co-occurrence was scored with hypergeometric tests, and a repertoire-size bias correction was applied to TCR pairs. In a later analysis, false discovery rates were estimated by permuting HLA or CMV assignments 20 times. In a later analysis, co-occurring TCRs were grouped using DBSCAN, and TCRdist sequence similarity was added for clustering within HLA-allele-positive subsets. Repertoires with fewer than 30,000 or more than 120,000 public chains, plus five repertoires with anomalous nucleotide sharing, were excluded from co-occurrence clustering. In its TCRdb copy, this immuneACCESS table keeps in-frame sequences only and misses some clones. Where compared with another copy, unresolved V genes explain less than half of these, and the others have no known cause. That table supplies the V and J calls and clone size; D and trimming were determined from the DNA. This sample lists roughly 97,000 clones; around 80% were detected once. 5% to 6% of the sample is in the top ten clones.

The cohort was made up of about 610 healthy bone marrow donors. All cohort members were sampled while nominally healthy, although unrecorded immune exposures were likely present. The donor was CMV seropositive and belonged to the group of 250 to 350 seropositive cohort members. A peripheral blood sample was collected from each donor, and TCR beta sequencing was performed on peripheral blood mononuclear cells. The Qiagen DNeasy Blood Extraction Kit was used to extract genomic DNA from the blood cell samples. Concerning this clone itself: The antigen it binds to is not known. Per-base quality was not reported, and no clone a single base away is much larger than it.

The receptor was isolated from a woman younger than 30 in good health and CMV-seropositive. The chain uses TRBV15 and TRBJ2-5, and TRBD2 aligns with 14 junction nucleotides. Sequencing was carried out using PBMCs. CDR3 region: CATSGTSGSGETQYF. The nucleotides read TGTGCCACCAGCGGGACTAGCGGGAGCGGGGAGACCCAGTACTTC.